These 19 T cell receptor beta chains were all obtained from the same sample, sequenced in a study of PD-1 blockade in classical Hodgkin lymphoma. Clones were read by immunoSEQ multiplex PCR, and TCRdb kept only the in-frame ones, dropping some. The data contain roughly 140,000 clones, 78% of them singletons. Brentuximab vedotin exposure varied among the patients, all of whom had relapsed after autologous stem cell transplantation. The sample here was peripheral blood mononuclear cells (PBMCs), taken before the second cycle of nivolumab. The receptors derive from a human donor with classical Hodgkin lymphoma.

CDR3 amino acids: CASSFDRTYEQYF. CDR3 DNA: TGCGCCAGCAGCTTTGACAGGACCTACGAGCAGTACTTC. This rearrangement joins TRBV5-1 to TRBJ2-7, with TRBD1 as a possible D gene (6 bases). V was pared by 2 bases and J by 2 bases, with 8 bases between. Germline V gene lookup returns CDR1 SGHRS and CDR2 YFSETQ. CDR3 size: 13 residues.

The chain combines TRBV9 with TRBJ2-1; 8 nucleotides line up with TRBD2. Germline-derived CDR1 and CDR2 are SGDLS and YYNGEE. The CDR3 runs 17 residues. V trimming: 2 bases; J trimming: 4 bases; junction bases outside the gene matches: 11. CDR3 loop: CASSVQLADSLYNEQFF. The CDR3 bases are TGTGCCAGCAGCGTTCAACTAGCGGACTCCTTATACAATGAGCAGTTCTTC.

The chain has TRBV9 and TRBJ2-1; 9 positions agree with TRBD2. The CDR3 is 19 residues long. The junction had 13 bases not matched to a gene; V was cut back by 3 bases and J by 0 bases. Germline V gives CDR1 SGDLS, CDR2 YYNGEE. CDR3: CASSGGVAGALSSYNEQFF. The CDR3 DNA reads TGTGCCAGCAGCGGAGGGGTAGCGGGAGCTTTGAGCTCCTACAATGAGCAGTTCTTC.

This rearrangement joins TRBV7-9 to TRBJ1-2; 9 nucleotides agree with TRBD1. V lost 2 bases and J lost 0; bases outside the gene matches: 1. CDR1 and CDR2 (germline): SEHNR, FQNEAQ (reference sequence). The CDR3 is made up of 15 amino acids. CDR3 region: CASSLRQGANYGYTF. Here the CDR3 DNA reads TGTGCCAGCAGCTTACGACAGGGGGCTAACTATGGCTACACCTTC.

This rearrangement joins TRBV6-1 to TRBJ2-3, with a possible D match to TRBD1 (6 bases). The CDR3 contains 18 residues. Germline V gives CDR1 MNHNS, CDR2 SASEGT. V lost 1 base, J lost 2 bases, and 19 bases lay in between. The CDR3: CASSEGATGLPSTDTQYF. In DNA, the CDR3 is TGTGCCAGCAGTGAAGGAGCGACAGGCCTACCCTCCACAGATACGCAGTATTTT.

This chain connects TRBV5-1 to TRBJ2-7; perhaps TRBD1 as D (6 bases). CDR1 is SGHRS and CDR2 is YFSETQ in the germline V gene. Trimming stripped 2 bases from V and 5 bases from J, with 17 bases between. The CDR3 extends over 15 amino acids. The DNA for the CDR3 is TGCGCCAGCAGCTTCCTTCCAGGGGAATTTGACGAGCAGTACTTC. Protein product: CASSFLPGEFDEQYF. Full variable domain (missing parts from reference TRBV5-1 and TRBJ2-7): KAGVTQTPRYLIKTRGQQVTLSCSPISGHRSVSWYQQTPGQGLQFLFEYFSETQRNKGNFPGRFSGRQFSNSRSEMNVSTLELGDSALYLCASSFLPGEFDEQYFGPGTRLTVT.

This clone has a single count. This chain connects TRBV7-8 to TRBJ2-2; a weak D match, TRBD2 (5 bases). The CDR3 runs 15 residues. The ends were cut back, 0 bases at V and 5 bases at J, with 10 bases in the middle. Germline V gene sequence: CDR1 SGHVS, CDR2 FQNEAQ. CDR3 in amino acids: CASSLAAPGTGELFF. The CDR3, as DNA: TGTGCCAGCAGCTTAGCAGCCCCGGGGACCGGGGAGCTGTTTTTT.

V and J are TRBV28 and TRBJ2-3; 10 bases line up with TRBD1. In germline, CDR1 is MDHEN, CDR2 SYDVKM. The V segment lost 3 bases and the J segment 0 bases; nucleotides outside the gene matches: 12. The length of the CDR3 is 19 residues. The CDR3 bases are TGTGCCAGCAGTTTCTCTAGTTGGGGACAGGGGTCTAGCACAGATACGCAGTATTTT. This encodes CASSFSSWGQGSSTDTQYF.

The CDR3 coding sequence is TGTGCCAGCAGCTTACAGCGGAACACTGAAGCTTTCTTT. Amino acids: CASSLQRNTEAFF. The V call is TRBV7-2, the J call TRBJ1-1; D not resolved. Germline lookup yields CDR1 SGHTA and CDR2 FQGNSA. The CDR3 spans 13 residues. The V and J ends lost 2 bases and 1 base respectively, with 5 bases between them.

This sequence joins TRBV4-3 and TRBJ1-4; D not certain. This CDR3 has 15 amino acids. The V end was cut by 4 bases, the J end by 8 bases, with 17 bases between. Germline V CDR1 and CDR2: LGHNA, YSLEER. CDR3 region: CASSLTTRLSEKLFF. In DNA, the CDR3 is TGCGCCAGCAGCCTGACTACGCGGCTTAGCGAAAAACTGTTTTTT.

A note on this clone: A junction end diverges from the germline sequence, so it may reflect a read error. The chain is built from TRBV13 and TRBJ2-3; 10 bases match TRBD2. The CDR3 sequence is 15 residues long. CDR1 and CDR2 from the germline V gene are PRHDT and FYEKMQ (reference sequence). The CDR3 loop is CASSPGLAASRGENF. CDR3 in DNA: TGTGCCAGCAGCCCAGGACTAGCGGCTTCCCGAGGAGAGAATTTT.

The rearrangement links TRBV5-6 to TRBJ1-5; the D gene is possibly TRBD1 (5 bases). Germline assignment: CDR1 SGHDT and CDR2 YYEEEE. The CDR3 runs to 16 residues. V was shortened by 5 bases and J by 3 bases, with 18 bases between the two germline ends. The CDR3 nucleotides read TGTGCCAGCAGTCTTGGGACGGAACTAAACAATCAGCCCCAGCATTTT. It encodes CASSLGTELNNQPQHF. The complete variable domain, with remaining parts taken from reference TRBV5-6 and TRBJ1-5, reads DAGVTQSPTHLIKTRGQQVTLRCSPKSGHDTVSWYQQALGQGPQFIFQYYEEEERQRGNFPDRFSGHQFPNYSSELNVNALLLGDSALYLCASSLGTELNNQPQHFGDGTRLSIL.

This clone is a singleton in its sample. V and J are TRBV4-2 and TRBJ2-7; D gene ambiguous. The CDR3 is made up of 12 amino acids. The V end was cut by 3 bases, the J end by 3 bases, with 6 bases between. Germline CDR1 LGHNA, CDR2 YNFKEQ. The CDR3: CASSQDRYEQYF. The CDR3 region has the DNA TGTGCCAGCAGCCAGGACCGCTACGAGCAGTACTTC.

The chain recombines TRBV11-2 with TRBJ2-7; D is perhaps TRBD2 (5 bases). Between the trimmed V and J ends, which lost 5 bases and 2 bases, there was a span of 7 bases. The CDR3 length is 12 residues. CDR1 and CDR2 (germline): SGHAT, FQNNGV. Here the CDR3 DNA reads TGTGCCAGCAGCATCGGGACCTACGAGCAGTACTTC. Translating it yields CASSIGTYEQYF.

V and J are TRBV7-8 and TRBJ2-7; possibly TRBD1 for D (7 bases). This CDR3 has 15 residues. The ends were cut back, 6 bases at V and 2 bases at J, with 17 bases in the middle. Germline assignment: CDR1 SGHVS and CDR2 FQNEAQ. CDR3 nucleotide sequence: TGTGCCAGCAGTCGGAGGGGGGACAGAGCCTACGAGCAGTACTTC. It translates to CASSRRGDRAYEQYF.

The rearrangement uses TRBV7-9 and TRBJ1-2; 8 positions agree with TRBD1. The ends lost 5 bases at V and 2 bases at J; junction bases unmatched: 7. The CDR3 sequence is 15 residues long. CDR1 and CDR2 (germline): SEHNR, FQNEAQ (reference sequence). The CDR3 coding sequence is TGTGCCAGCAGCATCCCCACAGGGGGGAACTATGGCTACACCTTC. It specifies CASSIPTGGNYGYTF.

The chain employs TRBV11-1 and TRBJ1-2; D is ambiguous. V dropped 4 bases and J dropped 2 bases, with 11 bases sitting between them. Looked up from germline, CDR1 is SGHAT and CDR2 is FQDESV (reference sequence). The CDR3 length is 14 residues. CDR3 bases: TGTGCCAGCAGCTCCGGGTGGGGAAACTATGGCTACACCTTC. Residues: CASSSGWGNYGYTF.

The chain employs TRBV19 and TRBJ2-7; D perhaps matches TRBD2 (6 bases). Germline V CDR1 and CDR2: LNHDA, SQIVND (reference sequence). Trimming stripped 9 bases from V and 7 bases from J, with 22 bases between. There are 14 residues in the CDR3. CDR3 bases: TGTGCCAGCCCGGGGGAGGAAATATCACGGGAGCAGTACTTC. As protein: CASPGEEISREQYF.

This clone was recorded only once. V gene TRBV4-2 combines with J gene TRBJ2-4; 12 nucleotides agree with TRBD2. J gave up 9 bases and V 3 bases, and 9 bases lay outside the gene matches. Per the germline V gene, CDR1 is LGHNA and CDR2 is YNFKEQ. The CDR3 contains 16 residues. The CDR3 DNA reads TGTGCCAGCAGCCAGGGTCAGACTAGCGGGGGTGGCATTCAGTACTTC. This sequence encodes CASSQGQTSGGGIQYF.